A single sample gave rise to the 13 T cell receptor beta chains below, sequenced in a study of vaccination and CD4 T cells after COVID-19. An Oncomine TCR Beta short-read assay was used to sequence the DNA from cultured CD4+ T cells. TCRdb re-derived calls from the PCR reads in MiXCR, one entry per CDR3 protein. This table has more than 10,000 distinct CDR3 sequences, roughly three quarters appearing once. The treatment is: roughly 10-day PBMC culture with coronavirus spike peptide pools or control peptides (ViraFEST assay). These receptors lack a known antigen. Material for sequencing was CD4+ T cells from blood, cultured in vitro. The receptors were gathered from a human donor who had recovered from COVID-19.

DNA of the CDR3: TGTGCCAGTAGTTCTACTATAGGCTATGGCTACACCTTC. Encoded protein: CASSSTIGYGYTF. V and J are TRBV19 and TRBJ1-2; D not resolved. CDR1 and CDR2 (germline): LNHDA, SQIVND (reference sequence). V was pared by 5 bases and J by 4 bases, with 11 bases between. This CDR3 spans 13 amino acids.

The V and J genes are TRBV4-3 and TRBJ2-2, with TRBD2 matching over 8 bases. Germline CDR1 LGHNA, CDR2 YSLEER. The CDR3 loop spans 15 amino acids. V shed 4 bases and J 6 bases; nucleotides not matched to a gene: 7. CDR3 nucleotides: TGCGCCAGCAGCCGAGTGGGGACTAGGGCCGGGGAGCTGTTTTTT. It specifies CASSRVGTRAGELFF.

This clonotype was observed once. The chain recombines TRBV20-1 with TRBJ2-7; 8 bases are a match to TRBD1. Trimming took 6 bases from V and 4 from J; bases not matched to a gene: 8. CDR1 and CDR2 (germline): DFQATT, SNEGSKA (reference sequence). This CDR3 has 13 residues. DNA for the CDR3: TGCAGTGCCAGGATTGACAGGGGTTACGAGCAGTACTTC. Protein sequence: CSARIDRGYEQYF.

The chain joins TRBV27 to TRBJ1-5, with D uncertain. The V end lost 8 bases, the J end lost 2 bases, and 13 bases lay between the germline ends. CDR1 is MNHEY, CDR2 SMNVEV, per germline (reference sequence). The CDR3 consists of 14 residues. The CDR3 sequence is CASGEHPRNQPQHF. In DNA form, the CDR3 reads TGTGCCAGCGGGGAACATCCTCGCAATCAGCCCCAGCATTTT.

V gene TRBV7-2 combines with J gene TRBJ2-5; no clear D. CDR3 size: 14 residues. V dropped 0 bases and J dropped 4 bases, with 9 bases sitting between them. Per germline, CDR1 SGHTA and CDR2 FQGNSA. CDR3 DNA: TGTGCCAGCAGCTTAGCAGGGCCGGGAGAGACCCAGTACTTC. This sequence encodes CASSLAGPGETQYF.

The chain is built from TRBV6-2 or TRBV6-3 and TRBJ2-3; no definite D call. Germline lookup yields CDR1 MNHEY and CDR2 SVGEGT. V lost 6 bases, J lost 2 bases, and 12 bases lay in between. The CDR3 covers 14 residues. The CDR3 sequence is CASSLRRFTDTQYF. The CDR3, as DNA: TGTGCCAGCAGCCTCAGACGGTTCACAGATACGCAGTATTTT.

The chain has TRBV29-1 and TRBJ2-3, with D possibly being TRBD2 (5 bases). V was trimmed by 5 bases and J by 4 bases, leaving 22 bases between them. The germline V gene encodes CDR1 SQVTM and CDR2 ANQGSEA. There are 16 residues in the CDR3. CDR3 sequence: CSVLSGILVVADTQYF. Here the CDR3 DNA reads TGCAGCGTTCTATCCGGGATACTAGTGGTAGCAGATACGCAGTATTTT.

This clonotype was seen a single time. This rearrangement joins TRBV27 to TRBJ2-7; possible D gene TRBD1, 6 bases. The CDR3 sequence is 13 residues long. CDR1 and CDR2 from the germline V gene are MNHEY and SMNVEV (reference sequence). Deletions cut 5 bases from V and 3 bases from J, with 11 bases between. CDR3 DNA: TGTGCCAGCAGTATCCGGGACAACTACGAGCAGTACTTC. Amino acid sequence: CASSIRDNYEQYF.

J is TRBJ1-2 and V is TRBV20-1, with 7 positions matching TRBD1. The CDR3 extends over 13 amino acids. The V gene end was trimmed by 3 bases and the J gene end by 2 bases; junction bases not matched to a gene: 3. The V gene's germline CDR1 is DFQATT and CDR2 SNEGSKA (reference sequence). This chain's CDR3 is CSASTQGNYGYTF. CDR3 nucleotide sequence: TGCAGTGCTAGCACACAGGGGAACTATGGCTACACCTTC.

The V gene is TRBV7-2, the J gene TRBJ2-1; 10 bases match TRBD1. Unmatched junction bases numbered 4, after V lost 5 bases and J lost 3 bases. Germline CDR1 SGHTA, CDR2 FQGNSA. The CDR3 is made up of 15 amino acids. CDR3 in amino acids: CASSPRDRGYNEQFF. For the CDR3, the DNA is TGTGCCAGCAGCCCCCGGGACAGGGGCTACAATGAGCAGTTCTTC.

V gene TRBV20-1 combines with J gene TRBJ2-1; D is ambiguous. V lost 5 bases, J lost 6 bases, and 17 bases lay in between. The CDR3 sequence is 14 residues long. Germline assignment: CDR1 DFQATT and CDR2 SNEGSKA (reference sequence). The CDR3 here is CSAASDLGLNEQFF. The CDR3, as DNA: TGCAGTGCTGCGAGTGATTTGGGTCTCAATGAGCAGTTCTTC.

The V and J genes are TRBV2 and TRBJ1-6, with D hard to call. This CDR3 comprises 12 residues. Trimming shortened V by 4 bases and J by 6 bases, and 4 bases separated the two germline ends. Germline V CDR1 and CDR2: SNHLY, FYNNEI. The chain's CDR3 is CASSVSNSPLHF. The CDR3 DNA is TGTGCCAGCAGTGTCAGTAATTCACCCCTCCACTTT.

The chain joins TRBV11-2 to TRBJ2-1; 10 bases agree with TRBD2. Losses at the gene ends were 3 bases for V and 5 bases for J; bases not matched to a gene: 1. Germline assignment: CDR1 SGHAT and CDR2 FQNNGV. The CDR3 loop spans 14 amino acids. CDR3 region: CASSFSGGNNEQFF. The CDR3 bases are TGTGCCAGCAGCTTTAGCGGGGGGAACAATGAGCAGTTCTTC.